The rows below give T cell receptor beta chains drawn from one sample of a study of T cell responses to AZD1222 COVID-19 vaccine. TCRdb's table, derived via immunoSEQ multiplex PCR, lists solely in-frame clones and lacks some. This repertoire shows some 110,000 clones, more than 75% found once; its top ten account for 3% to 3.5%. Source: peripheral blood, taken 28 days after the second dose of the MenACWY control vaccine. Receptors were obtained from an adult who received the MenACWY meningococcal vaccine as a control. Each CDR3 is given without its conserved first and last residue. The order of the fields is V gene, clone size, J gene, CDR3 protein. Expanded clones get a size class; other rows say once, few or many, or leave the size out.

TRBV7-2,.,TRBJ2-7,ASSLADSSTYEQY
TRBV5-4,.,TRBJ2-3,ASSLDGTTTDTQY
TRBV12-5,.,TRBJ2-2,ASGSTEGTYTGELF
TRBV7-2,.,TRBJ1-2,ASSLQGVYGYT
TRBV6-5,.,TRBJ2-7,ASSLMDRDEQY
TRBV19,once,TRBJ2-7,ATGTDGYEQY
TRBV27,.,TRBJ1-5,ASSYRGGNQPQH
TRBV6-2/TRBV6-3,once,TRBJ2-2,ASSYLRLGGRLTGELF
TRBV14,.,TRBJ2-2,ASSQDWRLADKNTGELF
TRBV7-6,once,TRBJ1-3,ASSLSGDRGPNTIY
TRBV6-4,.,TRBJ2-3,ASSDQRGDTQY
TRBV6-2/TRBV6-3,few,TRBJ2-7,ASSYSNGGYYEQY
TRBV2,.,TRBJ1-2,ATTRGGRLGYT
TRBV20-1,.,TRBJ1-5,SASIAGSLMQPQH
TRBV18,.,TRBJ2-2,ASSPRDTGELF
TRBV29-1,few,TRBJ1-1,SGTRDTEAF
TRBV28,once,TRBJ2-2,ASSRTGQNTGELF
TRBV3-1/TRBV3-2,.,TRBJ1-5,ASSQNQPQH
TRBV5-1,.,TRBJ2-3,ASSLAKSASGGSTDTQY
TRBV6-2/TRBV6-3,.,TRBJ1-1,ASSYAGTGPNTEAF
TRBV7-2,.,TRBJ1-5,ASSLGNVGQPQH
TRBV5-6,.,TRBJ1-1,ASSPPGPKEGTEAF
TRBV28,.,TRBJ2-7,ASSLFRGYEQY
TRBV15,.,TRBJ2-7,ATSRETGYEQY
TRBV30,.,TRBJ1-6,ASTRGFRSSYNSPLH
TRBV6-2/TRBV6-3,.,TRBJ2-5,ASSYSGRETQY
TRBV7-2,.,TRBJ1-4,ASSQSGNSNEKLF
TRBV9,once,TRBJ1-4,ASSLGTNREKLF
TRBV21-1,.,TRBJ1-1,ASSRLQHGTGANTEAF
TRBV5-1,.,TRBJ2-7,ASSLGSLTYEQY
TRBV9,.,TRBJ1-1,ASSARRSGTEAF
TRBV6-5,once,TRBJ1-1,ASSSETEAF
TRBV5-6,.,TRBJ2-2,ASSLGPRTALGGELF
TRBV18,once,TRBJ2-3,ASSPGTDTQY
TRBV6-6,.,TRBJ1-1,ASSYWDTEAF